This T cell receptor (beta chain) was obtained from a study of control samples from healthy donors and cancer patients. This CDR3 contains 15 residues. Germline values: CDR1 SGDLS, CDR2 YYNGEE. V lost 4 bases, J lost 0 bases, and 11 bases lay in between. Measured with immunoSEQ multiplex PCR; TCRdb has only the in-frame clones, and not every one. This table holds under 200,000 clones, 96% found once. The clonotype comes from a young woman in good health. The chain uses TRBV9 and TRBJ1-3; D remains ambiguous. The specimen was blood. CDR3 sequence: CASSRTDGSGNTIYF. The CDR3 DNA reads TGTGCCAGCAGCAGAACGGACGGCTCTGGAAACACCATATATTTT.